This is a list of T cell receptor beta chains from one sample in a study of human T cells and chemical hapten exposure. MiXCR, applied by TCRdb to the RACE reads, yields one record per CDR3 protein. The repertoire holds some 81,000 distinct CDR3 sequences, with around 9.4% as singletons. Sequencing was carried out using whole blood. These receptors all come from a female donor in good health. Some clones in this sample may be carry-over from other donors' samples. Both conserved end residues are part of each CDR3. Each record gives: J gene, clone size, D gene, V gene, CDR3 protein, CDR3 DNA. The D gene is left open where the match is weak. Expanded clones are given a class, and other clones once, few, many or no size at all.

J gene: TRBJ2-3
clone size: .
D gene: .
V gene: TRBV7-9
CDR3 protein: CASSSLGPPTDTQYF
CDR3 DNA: TGTGCCAGCAGCTCCCTCGGCCCCCCCACAGATACGCAGTATTTT

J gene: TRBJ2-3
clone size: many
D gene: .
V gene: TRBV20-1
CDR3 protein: CSATGETNTDTQYF
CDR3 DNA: TGCAGTGCTACAGGGGAAACGAACACAGATACGCAGTATTTT

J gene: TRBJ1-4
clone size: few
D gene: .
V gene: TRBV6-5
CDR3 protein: CASQRDEKLFF
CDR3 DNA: TGTGCCAGCCAGAGGGATGAAAAACTGTTTTTT

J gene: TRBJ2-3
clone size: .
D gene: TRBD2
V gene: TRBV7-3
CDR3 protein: CASSFSASGMGSTDTQYF
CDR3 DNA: TGTGCCAGCAGCTTCTCGGCTAGCGGCATGGGGAGCACAGATACGCAGTATTTT

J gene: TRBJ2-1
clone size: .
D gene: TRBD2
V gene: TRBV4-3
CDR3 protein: CASSPKLAGGPGEQFF
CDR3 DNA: TGCGCCAGCAGCCCGAAACTAGCGGGGGGGCCGGGTGAGCAGTTCTTC

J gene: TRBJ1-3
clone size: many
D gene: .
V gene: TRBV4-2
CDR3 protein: CASSQPQGLSGNTIYF
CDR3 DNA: TGTGCCAGCAGCCAACCGCAGGGCCTCTCTGGAAACACCATATATTTT

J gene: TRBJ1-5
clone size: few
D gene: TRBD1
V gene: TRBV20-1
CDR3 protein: CSAWDSRYSNQPQHF
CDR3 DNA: TGCAGTGCTTGGGACAGTCGTTATAGCAATCAGCCCCAGCATTTT

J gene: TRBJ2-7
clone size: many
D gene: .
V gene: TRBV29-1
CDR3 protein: CSVEGNTWGGYEQYF
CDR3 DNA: TGCAGCGTTGAGGGCAACACCTGGGGTGGATACGAGCAGTACTTC

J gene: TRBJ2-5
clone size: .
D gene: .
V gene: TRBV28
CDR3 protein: CASSPRSSETQYF
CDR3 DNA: TGTGCCAGCAGTCCGCGATCCTCAGAGACCCAGTACTTC

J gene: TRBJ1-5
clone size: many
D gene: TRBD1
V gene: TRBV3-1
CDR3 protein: CASSTGQGANQPQHF
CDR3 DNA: TGTGCCAGCAGCACGGGACAGGGGGCAAATCAGCCCCAGCATTTT

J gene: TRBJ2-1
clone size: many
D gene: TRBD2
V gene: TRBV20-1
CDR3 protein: CSATPPGGTYNEQFF
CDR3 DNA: TGCAGTGCCACCCCACCGGGGGGGACCTACAATGAGCAGTTCTTC

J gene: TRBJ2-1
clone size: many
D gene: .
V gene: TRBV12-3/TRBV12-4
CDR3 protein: CASSRTEQFF
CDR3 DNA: TGTGCCAGCAGTCGGACGGAGCAGTTCTTC

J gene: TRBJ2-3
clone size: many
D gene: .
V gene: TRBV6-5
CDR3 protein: CASFRTANTDTQYF
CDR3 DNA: TGTGCCAGTTTTCGGACAGCTAACACAGATACGCAGTATTTT

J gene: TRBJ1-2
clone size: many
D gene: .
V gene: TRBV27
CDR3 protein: CASSPLGGLTVYGYTF
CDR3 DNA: TGTGCCAGCAGCCCCTTAGGGGGTTTGACCGTCTATGGCTACACCTTC

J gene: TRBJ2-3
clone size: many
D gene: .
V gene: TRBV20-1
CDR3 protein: CSASHPGLQSTDTQYF
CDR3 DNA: TGCAGTGCTAGTCACCCGGGACTCCAAAGCACAGATACGCAGTATTTT

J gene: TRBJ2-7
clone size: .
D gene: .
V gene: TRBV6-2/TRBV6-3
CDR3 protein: CASSQANRQYF
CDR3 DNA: TGTGCCAGCAGTCAGGCCAACAGACAGTACTTC

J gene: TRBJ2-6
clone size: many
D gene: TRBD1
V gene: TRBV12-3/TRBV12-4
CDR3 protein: CASSRTGSSGANVLTF
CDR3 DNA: TGTGCCAGCAGTCGGACAGGGAGCTCTGGGGCCAACGTCCTGACTTTC